A selection of T cell receptor beta chains follows, all from one sample in a study of blood T cell repertoires in COVID-19. Sequencing used immunoSEQ multiplex PCR; TCRdb keeps in-frame clones, though not all of them. Of 75,000 to 90,000 clones in the sample, more than 75% were seen once. The sequenced sample was peripheral blood. The source is a man older than 75 with active or convalescent COVID-19. Each CDR3 is given with its conserved first and last residue. The D gene is left open where the match is weak. For some rows the clone size is stated as once, few or many, or as a class when expanded; others skip it.

v_call	d_call	j_call	clone_size	cdr3_nt	cdr3_aa
TRBV24-1	TRBD1	TRBJ2-1	-	TGTGCCACCAGCCGGACAGGGTCCTACAATGAGCAGTTCTTC	CATSRTGSYNEQFF
TRBV30	TRBD2	TRBJ2-2	once	TGTGCCTGGAGCGGGAGGCTAGCGGGAGGGCCGATCACCGGGGAGCTGTTTTTT	CAWSGRLAGGPITGELFF
TRBV20-1	-	TRBJ1-4	-	TGCAGTGCTAGTGCCGCGGCTCAAGCAACTAATGAAAAACTGTTTTTT	CSASAAAQATNEKLFF
TRBV12-5	TRBD1	TRBJ1-2	-	TGTGCTAGTGGTCGTGGGACAGGGGGCAGGGGAGGCTACACCTTC	CASGRGTGGRGGYTF
TRBV5-1	TRBD1	TRBJ1-2	few	TGCGCCAGCAGCTTAACGACAGGGGTTAACTATGGCTACACCTTC	CASSLTTGVNYGYTF
TRBV21-1	-	TRBJ1-2	-	TGTGCCAGCAGCAAAGCGCGCAGGGTCCGCTATGGCTACACCTTC	CASSKARRVRYGYTF
TRBV4-1	TRBD1	TRBJ1-4	-	TGCGCCAGCAGCCAAGATGGCGGACAGGGGAGGGTTGGTGAAAAACTGTTTTTT	CASSQDGGQGRVGEKLFF
TRBV19	-	TRBJ1-2	-	TGTGCCAGTAGTATAACAGTTAACTATGGCTACACCTTC	CASSITVNYGYTF
TRBV27	TRBD1	TRBJ1-6	-	TGTGCCAGCAGTTCCCGGGACAGGGGAAATTTTAATTCACCCCTCCACTTT	CASSSRDRGNFNSPLHF
TRBV5-4	-	TRBJ2-5	-	TGTGCCAGCAGCTTGCCCACTTTCCAAGAGACCCAGTACTTC	CASSLPTFQETQYF
TRBV10-1	TRBD2	TRBJ2-3	-	TGCGCCAGCAGCGCGGGGGTGGATACGCAGTATTTT	CASSAGVDTQYF
TRBV12-3/TRBV12-4	-	TRBJ1-1	-	TGTGCCAGCAGTCATCAGGGGAGGGCTGAAGCTTTCTTT	CASSHQGRAEAFF
TRBV5-6	-	TRBJ2-3	-	TGTGCCAGCAGCTTGAGAGGGGGAACGCAGTATTTT	CASSLRGGTQYF
TRBV7-2	-	TRBJ1-2	-	TGTGCCAGCAGAGTCCTCGGCTATGGCTACACCTTC	CASRVLGYGYTF
TRBV7-9	-	TRBJ2-5	-	TGTGCCAGCAGCTCGGGACTGCAAGAGACCCAGTACTTC	CASSSGLQETQYF
TRBV5-6	-	TRBJ1-1	-	TGTGCCAGCAGCTCCCCTACTAACAGGGAAGTGGGTGAAGCTTTCTTT	CASSSPTNREVGEAFF
TRBV5-6	-	TRBJ1-4	-	TGTGCCAGCAGCTTTAACAGGGCGCGGGAAAAACTGTTTTTT	CASSFNRAREKLFF
TRBV18	TRBD1	TRBJ2-1	-	TGTGCCAGCTCACCGGGGGACAGGGGGTTCGATGAGCAGTTCTTC	CASSPGDRGFDEQFF
TRBV12-3/TRBV12-4	-	TRBJ1-6	-	TGTGCCAGCTGCCCAGGGATCGATTCACCCCTCCACTTT	CASCPGIDSPLHF
TRBV2	TRBD2	TRBJ2-1	-	TGTGCCAGCAGTGACCCCGGACTAGCGGGAGGGAATGAGCAGTTCTTC	CASSDPGLAGGNEQFF
TRBV4-1	-	TRBJ2-1	once	TGCGCCAGCAGCCAAGATCGGGCGGGGCCAACCTACAATGAGCAGTTCTTC	CASSQDRAGPTYNEQFF
TRBV4-2	-	TRBJ2-3	-	TGTGCCAGCAGCCAGACAGACACAGATACGCAGTATTTT	CASSQTDTDTQYF
TRBV7-3	-	TRBJ1-6	-	TGTGCCAGCAGCCTGGACAGTAATTCACCCCTCCACTTT	CASSLDSNSPLHF
TRBV2	-	TRBJ2-3	-	TGTGCCACCCGGGCCACGGGGACAGATACGCAGTATTTT	CATRATGTDTQYF
TRBV7-6	TRBD2	TRBJ2-1	once	TGTGCCAGCAGCTTGACTAGCGGGGGGGTGAGTGAGCAGTTCTTC	CASSLTSGGVSEQFF
TRBV19	TRBD2	TRBJ2-2	-	TGTGCCAGTAGGGGGGGGAGGGCCCTCACCGGGGAGCTGTTTTTT	CASRGGRALTGELFF
TRBV29-1	-	TRBJ1-4	-	TGCAGCGTTAGGGGTGGCGATGAAAAACTGTTTTTT	CSVRGGDEKLFF
TRBV28	-	TRBJ1-4	-	TGTGCCAGCAGTTCCACACGTCCCGGGACATTCGGGAATGAAAAACTGTTTTTT	CASSSTRPGTFGNEKLFF
TRBV19	-	TRBJ2-1	-	TGTGCCAGTAGTAGCGAAGGAGGGTCCTACAATGAGCAGTTCTTC	CASSSEGGSYNEQFF
TRBV7-2	TRBD1	TRBJ2-1	-	TGTGCCAGCAGCTTAGCGCGGACAGGGGGCGCTTCCAATGAGCAGTTCTTC	CASSLARTGGASNEQFF
TRBV3-1/TRBV3-2	TRBD2	TRBJ2-3	once	TGTGCCAGCAGCCAAGGGGGTCTAGCGGGGGGAAGGACAGATACGCAGTATTTT	CASSQGGLAGGRTDTQYF
TRBV2	-	TRBJ2-2	-	TGTGCCAGCAGTAACCTAGGCGGCGGGGAGCTGTTTTTT	CASSNLGGGELFF
TRBV7-8	TRBD1	TRBJ1-6	once	TGTGCCAGCAGTCCACAGGGGGCTGGTTCACCCCTCCACTTT	CASSPQGAGSPLHF
TRBV10-1	TRBD2	TRBJ2-2	-	TGCGCCAGCAGTACTAGCGGGACCGGGGAGCTGTTTTTT	CASSTSGTGELFF
TRBV5-1	TRBD1	TRBJ2-6	-	TGCGCCAGCAGCTTGGGACAGGGGGCGGCTGGGGCCAACGTCCTGACTTTC	CASSLGQGAAGANVLTF
TRBV5-4	-	TRBJ2-2	-	TGTGCCAGCAGCCCAGTTAGCAACACCGGGGAGCTGTTTTTT	CASSPVSNTGELFF